The clone carrying this T cell receptor beta chain was detected once. Its antigen is as yet unknown. The data were taken from a study of T cell responses to AZD1222 COVID-19 vaccine. Study-wide findings and caveats: Repertoires were obtained solely post-peak T cell response.

Produced via immunoSEQ multiplex PCR; TCRdb's table is partial and in-frame only. The sample carries approximately 150,000 clones, around 89% recorded once. This CDR3 has 13 residues. Germline CDR1 is SGHTA and CDR2 is FQGNSA. Trimming removed 3 bases from V and 8 bases from J; junction bases left unmatched: 6. The sequencing used peripheral blood, collected on day 0 of AZD1222 vaccination. The sequence was obtained from an adult in good health. The J gene is TRBJ1-2, the V gene TRBV7-2, with 7 bases identical to TRBD1. Here the CDR3 DNA reads TGTGCCAGCAGCTTCGGGACAGCGTTCGGCTACACCTTC. Residues: CASSFGTAFGYTF.